This TCR beta chain was sequenced in a study of low-dose radiotherapy and immunotherapy resistance in tumors (dated by TCRdb to between 2021 and 2024). Turning to the overall study: In Cohort 1, each fraction delivered 0.5 Gy every 2 weeks, and the prescribed total PTV dose was 6.5 Gy. For Cohort 2, the dose was 1 Gy per fraction given every two weeks, adding up to 13 Gy in total across 26 weeks. The translational analysis covered eight patients: three from the first dose cohort and the first five from the second dose cohort. Intravenous cyclophosphamide at 200 mg/m2 was administered every two weeks, one day ahead of each radiation and immunotherapy administration. Patients were given nivolumab as a 240 mg flat dose every two weeks and ipilimumab at 1 mg/kg every six weeks, with both drugs delivered intravenously. Starting on cycle 1 day 1, patients took 300 mg of aspirin by mouth once a day for four cycles. The trial did not randomize participants into treatment groups.

Sequencing was performed on an Illumina HiSeq 2500. First-strand cDNA was synthesized using Superscript III and a set of TRAV- and TRBV-specific primers, so that both TCRalpha and TCRbeta chains were covered. An approximately 20-cycle PCR with Phusion amplified the TCRs, pairing a constant-region primer with the adapter that was attached to the V primers. The isolated mRNA was amplified using the MessageAmp II aRNA Amplification Kit, with in vitro transcription performed for 15 to 20 hours at 37 degrees C. mRNA for TCR sequencing was isolated with the Dynabeads mRNA DIRECT Purification Kit. Indexed Illumina adapters were added in a second Phusion PCR of 25 cycles, after which AMPure XP beads were used to purify the products. In the authors' own workflow: Using custom Perl scripts, TCR sequences that encoded the same protein were pooled, out-of-frame sequences were dropped, and the abundance of each clonotype was calculated. Any TCR sequence backed by just one read was left out of the analysis. Shannon entropy, Gini index, clonality, richness, and the frequency of TCRs shared between repertoires were included as repertoire metrics. The public reads were quality trimmed at Q25 with fastp and then assembled into clones with MiXCR by TCRdb, keeping productive beta chains. One record per CDR3 amino acid sequence lists the most common genes and DNA. None of the V and J calls come from the authors' own analysis; TCRdb made them. This sample has under 90,000 distinct CDR3 sequences in its table, and 15% to 20% of those were observed once. In total, the top ten clones hold 2.5% to 3.5% of the sample.

The intended sense of this specimen's time point label: before trial treatment. Donors were enrolled in RACIN, a single-arm phase I dose-escalation trial combining nivolumab, ipilimumab, aspirin, low-dose cyclophosphamide and low-dose radiotherapy. Patients with advanced, TIL-negative solid tumors were considered eligible. This clonotype was recorded at least ten times. What this receptor recognizes is not known. Base quality data are lacking; no much larger clone is found one base away. Per the germline V gene (reference sequence), LGHDT is the CDR1 and YNNKEL is the CDR2. The CDR3 starts with the cysteine, ends with the phenylalanine, and has 15 residues. Of all the DNA, just the CDR3 is kept, 45 bases in frame from base 1. The V end loses 4 bases and the J end loses 8 bases, and a stretch of 18 bases separates them.

Rearrangement joined TRBV3-1 to TRBJ2-1, with a weak D call of TRBD2 (7 bases match). The sample consisted of PBMCs, taken before treatment. This TCR was recovered from a male donor with prostate cancer. CDR3 loop: CASSPNRGGADEQFF. The nucleotide sequence reads TGTGCCAGCAGCCCCAATCGTGGGGGGGCAGATGAGCAGTTCTTC.